Below, one TCR beta chain is given with its context. V shed 4 bases and J shed 8 bases, with 15 bases lying between them. Germline V gene data show CDR1 as SGHRS and CDR2 as YFSETQ. The CDR3 loop spans 13 amino acids. The data derive from a study of blood T cell repertoires in COVID-19. Clones were sequenced by immunoSEQ multiplex PCR, and TCRdb holds only the in-frame ones, with some missing. There are over 150,000 clones in the sample; approximately 91% occur only once, and approximately 2.4% lies in the top ten. This sequence originates from a man aged 18 to 30 with acute or convalescent COVID-19. The sequenced sample consisted of peripheral blood. The chain is built from TRBV5-1 and TRBJ1-2; D is perhaps TRBD1 (5 bases). The CDR3 region is CASSPGGQGGYTF. The CDR3 coding sequence is TGCGCCAGCAGCCCTGGCGGACAAGGCGGCTACACCTTC.